These T cell receptor beta chains were read from a single sample in a study of blood T cell repertoires in COVID-19. Using immunoSEQ multiplex PCR, the repertoire was profiled, and TCRdb retains in-frame clones only, with some absent. The table has some 140,000 clones, less than 80% seen once. Sequenced material: peripheral blood. These receptors all stem from a man aged 55 to 70 with acute or convalescent COVID-19. Each CDR3 is given with its conserved first and last residue.

CDR3	V	J
CASSPDRGNQPQHF	TRBV7-2	TRBJ1-5
CASSEFVGGKLFF	TRBV6-1	TRBJ1-4
CASSITRGNQPQHF	TRBV19	TRBJ1-5
CASSFMPDRETYEQYF	TRBV5-6	TRBJ2-7
CASRSRLWGENYGYTF	TRBV28	TRBJ1-2
CASSIAGALVNEQFF	TRBV7-3	TRBJ2-1
CASSLAPIADYGYTF	TRBV7-2	TRBJ1-2
CASLNRGSYEQYF	TRBV28	TRBJ2-7
CASVGRPNTEAFF	TRBV5-1	TRBJ1-1
CASSARRPGVGAVTEAFF	TRBV2	TRBJ1-1
CASRQGMNTEAFF	TRBV10-3	TRBJ1-1
CASSKLTGAGSRELFF	TRBV10-1	TRBJ2-2
CASSFGSSYEQYF	TRBV7-9	TRBJ2-7
CATSEANTEAFF	TRBV24-1	TRBJ1-1
CASTAESQRNNEQFF	TRBV7-9	TRBJ2-1
CASSHTGTDTGELFF	TRBV4-3	TRBJ2-2
CASSVNGFSGNTIYF	TRBV9	TRBJ1-3
CASRSADYSPLHF	TRBV5-4	TRBJ1-6
CASSPPPGQGAYEQYF	TRBV5-6	TRBJ2-7
CASSFGGGTGELFF	TRBV5-1	TRBJ2-2
CASSQQFQGGQPQHF	TRBV4-1	TRBJ1-5
CATALDRTEVGQPQHF	TRBV2	TRBJ1-5
CASSFHSVGGLNEQFF	TRBV6-5	TRBJ2-1
CASSLQSNEQFF	TRBV4-3	TRBJ2-1
CASSRSNRGVYEQYF	TRBV3-1/TRBV3-2	TRBJ2-7
CASSIQRNEKLFF	TRBV19	TRBJ1-4
CASSSQGRVETQYF	TRBV28	TRBJ2-5
CASSTDRGQETQYF	TRBV7-2	TRBJ2-5
CASSYTTSRLGGSPYNEQFF	TRBV6-2/TRBV6-3	TRBJ2-1
CASSPGGEKLFF	TRBV28	TRBJ1-4
CASRRGPNTGELFF	TRBV27	TRBJ2-2
CASSVSQNIQYF	TRBV6-2/TRBV6-3	TRBJ2-4
CASSYTGQVVTDTQYF	TRBV6-5	TRBJ2-3
CASRGDRRSYEQYF	TRBV6-5	TRBJ2-7
CASRLGGNEQFF	TRBV28	TRBJ2-1
CASSPGQGNHYGYTF	TRBV5-4	TRBJ1-2
CASSAPGETSYEQYF	TRBV4-2	TRBJ2-7
CASSLQGGRGYTF	TRBV6-2/TRBV6-3	TRBJ1-2
CASSYPERETSYEQYF	TRBV6-2/TRBV6-3	TRBJ2-7